A selection of T cell receptor beta chains follows, all from one sample in a study of T-cell reconstitution after alpha-beta-depleted transplantation in children. MiXCR was run by TCRdb on the PCR reads, yielding one entry per CDR3 protein. Altogether about 460,000 distinct CDR3 sequences are present, around 12% being singletons, with the ten largest covering roughly 5.4%. The sequencing here drew on PBMCs from the stem cell graft donor, taken from the stem cell graft. The source of these receptors is a human donor who donated a stem cell graft to a child with combined immunodeficiency. CDR3s include the opening cysteine and the closing phenylalanine or tryptophan. The D gene is left open where the match is weak. Clone size is not always given. Where it is, it says once, few, many or a class for expanded clones.

D gene,clone size,J gene,V gene,CDR3 DNA,CDR3 protein
NA,few,TRBJ2-2,TRBV7-3,TGTGCCAGCAGCTTAATTCCGGCGTCCAGGGGAAGCTCTGACACCGGGGAGCTGTTTTTT,CASSLIPASRGSSDTGELFF
TRBD2,NA,TRBJ2-1,TRBV6-1,TGTGCCAGCAGTGCCGGCCTCGGGGGGGGAAACAATGAGCAGTTCTTC,CASSAGLGGGNNEQFF
NA,few,TRBJ1-2,TRBV7-8,TGTGCCAGCAGCTTAGGCGGGGGTGTACGGGGCTACACCTTC,CASSLGGGVRGYTF
TRBD2,medium-sized,TRBJ2-3,TRBV12-3/TRBV12-4,TGTGCCAGCAGACCACTAGCGGGAGTGGAAGATACGCAGTATTTT,CASRPLAGVEDTQYF
NA,NA,TRBJ1-5,TRBV27,TGTGCCAGCAGCCCCACAGGGAGTAGGCAGCCCCAGCATTTT,CASSPTGSRQPQHF
NA,NA,TRBJ2-5,TRBV29-1,TGCAGCGTTGACGGGGACTGGGGCGGGCGAATCCAAGAGACCCAGTACTTC,CSVDGDWGGRIQETQYF
TRBD1,NA,TRBJ1-2,TRBV7-8,TGTGCCAGCAGCGAACAGGGGGCGCGGAGCTATGGCTACACCTTC,CASSEQGARSYGYTF
TRBD1,few,TRBJ2-4,TRBV11-2,TGTGCCAGCAGCTCGGGACAGGGTAACATTCAGTACTTC,CASSSGQGNIQYF
NA,many,TRBJ2-3,TRBV12-3/TRBV12-4,TGTGCCAGCAGTCCCGCTAGCACAGATACGCAGTATTTT,CASSPASTDTQYF
NA,few,TRBJ2-7,TRBV7-2,TGTGCCAGCAGCTTAAGTTTGGGGGATTACTACGAGCAGTACTTC,CASSLSLGDYYEQYF
TRBD2,NA,TRBJ2-3,TRBV10-2,TGCGCCAGCAGTGAGGACGCTAGCGGGGTCACAGATACGCAGTATTTT,CASSEDASGVTDTQYF
NA,many,TRBJ2-7,TRBV7-2,TGTGCCAGCAGCTTAGCGGAGAGCGAGCAGTACTTC,CASSLAESEQYF
NA,NA,TRBJ2-5,TRBV7-9,TGTGCCAGCGGGGAGCACCAAGAGACCCAGTACTTC,CASGEHQETQYF
TRBD2,few,TRBJ2-5,TRBV29-1,TGCAGCGTCCAGTCGGTAGCGGGCCACCAAGAGACCCAGTACTTC,CSVQSVAGHQETQYF
TRBD2,NA,TRBJ2-3,TRBV7-9,TGTGCCAGCAGCTCCCCTGGACTAGCGTTAAATACGCAGTATTTT,CASSSPGLALNTQYF
NA,NA,TRBJ1-3,TRBV4-3,TGCGCCAGCAGCCTAAAGGTCGGGGAACGTGTGTATTTT,CASSLKVGERVYF
NA,few,TRBJ2-5,TRBV19,TGTGCCACCTCAGGGGGGGGCGAGACCCAGTACTTC,CATSGGGETQYF
TRBD2,few,TRBJ2-1,TRBV20-1,TGCAGTGCTACGCAAGGGACTAGCGGAAAGCAGTTCTTC,CSATQGTSGKQFF
TRBD1,NA,TRBJ1-5,TRBV28,TGTGCCAGCAGTTTCCCGCTGACAGGGTATCAGCCCCAGCATTTT,CASSFPLTGYQPQHF
TRBD1,NA,TRBJ1-1,TRBV27,TGTGCCAGCAGTTTTAGAGGCTCTCCGACAGGGAAGGGCTGGGTGAACGCTGAAGCTTTCTTT,CASSFRGSPTGKGWVNAEAFF
NA,few,TRBJ1-6,TRBV13,TGTGCCAGCAGCTTAAGGCTACTCGGGAGGGATTCACCCCTCCACTTT,CASSLRLLGRDSPLHF
NA,few,TRBJ2-7,TRBV12-3/TRBV12-4,TGTGCCAGCAGTTCCGGTACGGGGTCTGGGTCCTACGAGCAGTACTTC,CASSSGTGSGSYEQYF
NA,many,TRBJ1-1,TRBV12-3/TRBV12-4,TGTGCCAGCAGCCGCGGGAGAGTTGAAGCTTTCTTT,CASSRGRVEAFF
TRBD2,few,TRBJ2-1,TRBV12-3/TRBV12-4,TGTGCCAGCAGTTTTGGGACTAGTATCAATGAGCAGTTCTTC,CASSFGTSINEQFF
TRBD2,NA,TRBJ2-1,TRBV6-2/TRBV6-3,TGTGCCAGCAGATCCAGTAAGATGGGACAGGACGGACTAGCGGCCTACAATGAGCAGTTCTTC,CASRSSKMGQDGLAAYNEQFF
NA,NA,TRBJ1-5,TRBV12-3/TRBV12-4,TGTGCCAGCGCGAATAGCAATCAGCCCCAGCATTTT,CASANSNQPQHF
TRBD1,NA,TRBJ2-6,TRBV3-1,TGTGCCACCAGCAAATTCACAGGGGGGACTGGGGCCAACGTCCTGACTTTC,CATSKFTGGTGANVLTF
TRBD1,NA,TRBJ2-7,TRBV9,TGTGCCAGCAGCGTAACAGGGGGCGAGCAGTACTTC,CASSVTGGEQYF
TRBD2,few,TRBJ2-3,TRBV9,TGTGCCAGCAGCCGCGCCCTAGCGGAGGGCACAGATACGCAGTATTTT,CASSRALAEGTDTQYF
TRBD1,many,TRBJ2-1,TRBV12-3/TRBV12-4,TGTGCCAGCAGCCCCACAGGGGGCCTTCGCAATGAGCAGTTCTTC,CASSPTGGLRNEQFF
TRBD2,NA,TRBJ2-3,TRBV7-3,TGTGCCAGCAGCACACGGGGCGGGGGGAAGAATACGCAGTATTTT,CASSTRGGGKNTQYF
NA,many,TRBJ2-7,TRBV7-9,TGTGCCAGCAGCCCCTCCCCCGGGAAATACGAGCAGTACTTC,CASSPSPGKYEQYF
NA,NA,TRBJ1-5,TRBV29-1,TGCAGCGTTGGGAGCGCGGGTCAGCCCCAGCATTTT,CSVGSAGQPQHF
TRBD2,few,TRBJ2-3,TRBV7-2,TGTGCCAGCAGCTCTAGCGGGATCGGAACAGATACGCAGTATTTT,CASSSSGIGTDTQYF
NA,NA,TRBJ1-1,TRBV7-6,TGTGCCAGCAGCTTAAGCTTCGGCACCAACACTGAAGCTTTCTTT,CASSLSFGTNTEAFF
NA,NA,TRBJ1-1,TRBV12-3/TRBV12-4,TGTGCCAGCAGTTTAGCGGATTGGGCCCTGAACACTGAAGCTTTCTTT,CASSLADWALNTEAFF
NA,few,TRBJ1-2,TRBV7-9,TGTGCCAGCAGGCCATTGGGTTCCTATGGCTACACCTTC,CASRPLGSYGYTF
TRBD2,many,TRBJ2-1,TRBV6-5,TGTGCCAGCAGTTACGTCTCTAGCGGGAGGGCGAATGAGCAGTTCTTC,CASSYVSSGRANEQFF
NA,many,TRBJ2-2,TRBV6-2/TRBV6-3,TGTGCCAGCAGTTACGGCGGGTACTCATCCATCGGGGAGCTGTTTTTT,CASSYGGYSSIGELFF
NA,NA,TRBJ2-3,TRBV29-1,TGCAGCGTTGGAACCACTAGCACAGATACGCAGTATTTT,CSVGTTSTDTQYF
TRBD1,NA,TRBJ2-7,TRBV20-1,TGCAGTGCTTCCCTCGGGACAGGGGATTCCTACGAGCAGTACTTC,CSASLGTGDSYEQYF
NA,NA,TRBJ1-1,TRBV20-1,TGCAGTGCTAGAGACGTAGCCCGGGGGGAGTGGAACACTGAAGCTTTCTTT,CSARDVARGEWNTEAFF
NA,many,TRBJ2-1,TRBV29-1,TGCAGCGTTGGATCGGGACATAGGGGCAATGAGCAGTTCTTC,CSVGSGHRGNEQFF
NA,many,TRBJ2-3,TRBV12-3/TRBV12-4,TGTGCCAGCAGCCGGGGAGGTGGGACAGATACGCAGTATTTT,CASSRGGGTDTQYF
TRBD1,NA,TRBJ2-3,TRBV4-3,TGCGCCAGCAGCCAAGATCCAGGGGGCTACGGCACAGATACGCAGTATTTT,CASSQDPGGYGTDTQYF
TRBD1,few,TRBJ1-2,TRBV3-1,TGTGCCAGCAGCCCCCAGGGGGGGAACTATGGCTACACCTTC,CASSPQGGNYGYTF
NA,few,TRBJ2-5,TRBV30,TGTGCCTGGAATTTACTACAAGAGACCCAGTACTTC,CAWNLLQETQYF
TRBD1,many,TRBJ1-5,TRBV12-3/TRBV12-4,TGTGCCAGCAGTTTAACAGGGGGTTTTCAGCCCCAGCATTTT,CASSLTGGFQPQHF
NA,NA,TRBJ2-1,TRBV24-1,TGTGCCACCAGTGATCGAGCGGGCTCCTACAATGAGCAGTTCTTC,CATSDRAGSYNEQFF
NA,NA,TRBJ2-3,TRBV12-3/TRBV12-4,TGTGCCAGCAGCCCGACTGTGGGGCGCACAGATACGCAGTATTTT,CASSPTVGRTDTQYF
NA,NA,TRBJ2-7,TRBV7-2,TGTGCCAGCAGCCTAGGACAGCAGGACTCCTACGAGCAGTACTTC,CASSLGQQDSYEQYF
NA,NA,TRBJ2-7,TRBV7-9,TGTGCCAGCAGCTTAGCGAGTCATAGCTACGAGCAGTACTTC,CASSLASHSYEQYF
NA,NA,TRBJ1-2,TRBV6-5,TGTGCCAGCAGTTACGCAGGGAACGACTATGGCTACACCTTC,CASSYAGNDYGYTF
TRBD2,few,TRBJ2-5,TRBV4-2,TGTGCCAGCAGCCAAGGGACTAGCGGGAGATCCCAAGAGACCCAGTACTTC,CASSQGTSGRSQETQYF
NA,few,TRBJ2-7,TRBV4-3,TGCGCCAGCAGCCCGAATGGTGTTGAGCAGTACTTC,CASSPNGVEQYF
TRBD1,NA,TRBJ1-2,TRBV29-1,TGCAGTGGGGCCGGGACAGCTAACTATGGCTACACCTTC,CSGAGTANYGYTF
TRBD1,NA,TRBJ2-7,TRBV25-1,TGTGCCAGCAGCGCGGTACAGGGGGCATCCTACGAGCAGTACTTC,CASSAVQGASYEQYF
NA,NA,TRBJ2-5,TRBV7-2,TGTGCCAGCAGCTTTTCCTCGCGCGGAGAGACCCAGTACTTC,CASSFSSRGETQYF
NA,NA,TRBJ2-7,TRBV20-1,TGCAGTGCTAGAATCTTAGAAGGGGTCAAAAGCGAGCAGTACTTC,CSARILEGVKSEQYF